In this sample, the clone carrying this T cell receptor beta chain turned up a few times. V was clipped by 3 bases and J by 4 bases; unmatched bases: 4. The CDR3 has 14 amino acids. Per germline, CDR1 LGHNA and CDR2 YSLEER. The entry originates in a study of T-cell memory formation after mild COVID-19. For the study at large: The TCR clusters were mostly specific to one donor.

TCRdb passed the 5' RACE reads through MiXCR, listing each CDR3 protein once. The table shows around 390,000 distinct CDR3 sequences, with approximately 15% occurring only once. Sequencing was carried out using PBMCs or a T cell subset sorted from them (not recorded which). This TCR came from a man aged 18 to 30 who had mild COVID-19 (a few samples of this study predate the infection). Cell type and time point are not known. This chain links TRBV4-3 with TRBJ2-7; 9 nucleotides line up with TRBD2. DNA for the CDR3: TGCGCCAGCAGCCAGAGGACTAGCGCATACGAGCAGTACTTC. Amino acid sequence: CASSQRTSAYEQYF.